This TCR beta chain was obtained from a study of CD8+CD57+ T cells in acquired aplastic anemia. Whole-study context: Around 3.5 ug was the average amount of DNA from sorted CD4+ and CD8+ cells.

It was patients with CD8+CD57+ cell expansion by flow cytometry who were chosen for sequencing. Everyone among the patients had severe acquired aplastic anemia. Profiling of TCR beta VDJ combinations and CDR3 sequences used genomic DNA as template. TCRdb used MiXCR to reprocess the reads, holding one entry per CDR3 protein. The table includes roughly 93,000 distinct CDR3 sequences, around two thirds detected once. Broader study findings: Under 35 was the count of CD8+ CDR3 sequences that patients shared with controls.

This CDR3 comprises 12 residues. In germline, CDR1 is SNHLY, CDR2 FYNNEI. V gave up 8 bases and J gave up 1 base, with 7 bases separating them. Points on this clonotype: What it binds is not known.

The origin of this receptor is a human donor with aplastic anemia. Sequenced sample: sorted CD4+, CD8+, or CD8+CD57+ T cells (not recorded which) from PBMCs. This chain uses TRBV2 with TRBJ2-3; D is uncertain. The chain's CDR3 is CASDQGTDTQYF. CDR3 sequence (DNA): TGTGCCAGCGACCAGGGCACAGATACGCAGTATTTT.